Described below is a single T cell receptor beta chain sequence and its context. Its antigen is not identified. Profiling relied on immunoSEQ multiplex PCR, and the TCRdb table lists in-frame clones only, not all of them. The table records fewer than 110,000 clones, about 86% of them present only once. The sample comes from a study of T cell clones after liver transplantation. Study details: TCRbeta sequencing after a pre-transplant mixed lymphocyte reaction identified graft-donor-reactive clones, later tracked in post-transplant blood. Tolerant meant at least one year fully off immunosuppression without liver enzymes above twice normal. Findings and caveats of the study: The donor-reactive repertoire was only partly measurable in two subjects, lacking donor cells. Rather than being deleted, graft donor-reactive T cells may have moved into the graft.

Germline CDR1 reads SGHTA; CDR2 reads FQGNSA. V shed 0 bases and J shed 5 bases, with 16 bases lying between them. The CDR3 has 16 residues. The sequences come from CD4+ T cells from blood, collected 45 to 50 months after liver transplant. The chain employs TRBV7-2 and TRBJ2-5; the D call may be TRBD1 or TRBD2 (5 bases each). This sequence was found in a human patient who received a liver transplant. Some T cells may be transferred from the graft donor. CDR3 DNA sequence: TGTGCCAGCAGCTTAGCGGCAGGGACGGGGCAGGAGACCCAGTACTTC. This codes for CASSLAAGTGQETQYF.